The 4 T cell receptor beta chains reported below all come from one sample, sequenced in a study of blood T cells in healthy people across ages (dated by TCRdb to the mid-2010s). To prepare the library, 5' RACE was applied. The sequencer listed for this sample is Illumina HiSeq 2500. The second PCR ran for about 6 to 12 cycles and used a J-beta primer mix along with a sample-barcoded 5' primer. Using fastp trimming at Q25 and MiXCR clonotype assembly, TCRdb reanalyzed the public sequencing data and kept in-frame beta chains. Rows are combined by CDR3 protein, so each entry shows the most common genes and DNA. This sample comprises 730,000 or so distinct CDR3 sequences, around 40% of them detected only once. The ten largest clones represent less than 25% of the sample. Sequenced input: blood. These receptors all come from a woman aged 55-70 years in good health.

The chain joins TRBV2 to TRBJ2-3; D might be TRBD2 (6 bases). Germline V gene sequence: CDR1 SNHLY, CDR2 FYNNEI. V dropped 5 bases and J dropped 4 bases, with 16 bases sitting between them. There are 15 residues in the CDR3. CDR3 sequence (DNA): TGTGCCAGCAGTAAGGGACTCCCCGAGGCAGATACGCAGTATTTT. Its translation is CASSKGLPEADTQYF.

This clonotype turned up a few times. This CDR3 is CASYRGPGLEMLDEQFF. CDR3 bases: TGTGCCAGCTATAGGGGGCCGGGACTAGAGATGCTGGATGAGCAGTTCTTC. The chain links TRBV9 to TRBJ2-1, with D perhaps TRBD2 (8 bases). V was shortened by 7 bases and J by 8 bases, with 28 bases between the two germline ends. The CDR3 is 17 amino acids. Germline assignment: CDR1 SGDLS and CDR2 YYNGEE.

The gene calls are TRBV27 and TRBJ2-5; maybe TRBD2 (6 bases). The CDR3 totals 16 residues. The V gene's germline CDR1 is MNHEY and CDR2 SMNVEV (reference sequence). The V gene lost 2 bases and the J gene lost 11 bases, with 24 bases spanning the gap. CDR3 sequence reads: CASSLEAPLHGGEQYF. CDR3 DNA: TGTGCCAGCAGTTTAGAGGCGCCGCTTCACGGGGGTGAGCAGTACTTC.

The chain carries TRBV29-1 and TRBJ2-1; the D gene is possibly TRBD2 (5 bases). The V end lost 7 bases, the J end lost 5 bases, and 15 bases lay between the germline ends. The CDR3 contains 13 residues. Germline V gene data show CDR1 as SQVTM and CDR2 as ANQGSEA. The chain's CDR3 is CSAHTGRNNEQFF. The CDR3 DNA follows: TGCAGCGCCCATACGGGGAGAAACAATGAGCAGTTCTTC.